Below, one TCR beta chain is given with its context. Original processing notes: The assay estimated nucleated cells by amplifying reference gene primers. TCRdb's copy holds only in-frame clones and misses some; the assay was immunoSEQ multiplex PCR. That table is the source of V, J and clone size, and D and trimming were worked out from the DNA. The repertoire holds more than 25,000 clones, with about 94% as singletons. The source of the sample is a study of blood T cell repertoires in COVID-19. On the study more broadly: The samples span acute and convalescent COVID-19 from the United States, Italy and Spain. Nucleic acid was either cDNA or gDNA, and it came from T cells, B-cell-depleted T cells, or PBMCs.

The V and J ends lost 3 bases and 3 bases respectively, with 5 bases between them. This CDR3 comprises 13 residues. Sequencing was performed on peripheral blood. This chain connects TRBV12-3 or TRBV12-4 to TRBJ2-2; D uncertain. This receptor was taken from a human donor with active COVID-19. The donor label of this sample is uncertain. DNA of the CDR3: TGTGCCAGCAGTTTCGTCTACACCGGGGAGCTGTTTTTT. Protein: CASSFVYTGELFF.